The 14 T cell receptor beta chains presented below share a single source sample, sequenced in a study of blood T cell repertoires in COVID-19. Here immunoSEQ multiplex PCR was the method, and the copy in TCRdb shows in-frame clones only, minus some. The sample has 250,000 to 350,000 clones; over 75% are singletons. Sequencing used PBMCs or T cells enriched from blood (not recorded which). These receptor sequences come from a woman aged 25-40 years who had recovered from COVID-19.

The gene calls are TRBV4-1 and TRBJ1-2; D may be TRBD1 (6 bases). Trimming took off 4 bases at V and 8 bases at J, with 20 bases between the two ends. The length of the CDR3 is 15 residues. CDR1 and CDR2 from the germline V gene are MGHRA and YSYEKL. The CDR3 loop is CASSPPGQPRRGYTF. DNA of the CDR3: TGCGCCAGCAGCCCGCCCGGACAGCCAAGGAGAGGCTACACCTTC.

The chain is built from TRBV12-3 or TRBV12-4 and TRBJ2-5; D possibly corresponds to TRBD1 (6 bases). The ends were cut back, 2 bases at V and 5 bases at J, with 9 bases in the middle. The CDR3 runs to 13 residues. This CDR3 reads CASSLSGVETQYF. The CDR3 DNA sequence: TGTGCCAGCAGTTTATCAGGGGTTGAGACCCAGTACTTC.

The chain couples TRBV7-6 to TRBJ2-3, with 9 nucleotides matching TRBD1. In germline, CDR1 is SGHVS, CDR2 FNYEAQ. V shed 5 bases, J shed 1 base, and the junction held 4 bases outside the gene matches. This CDR3 contains 15 residues. In nucleotides, the CDR3 is TGTGCCAGCAGCCCCTGGACAGGGGGCACAGATACGCAGTATTTT. Translated, it gives CASSPWTGGTDTQYF.

V gene TRBV12-3 or TRBV12-4 combines with J gene TRBJ2-1; D is unresolved. V dropped 5 bases and J dropped 3 bases, with 8 bases sitting between them. CDR3 length: 13 residues. CDR3 sequence (DNA): TGTGCCAGCAGTCCTCGTAGCTACAATGAGCAGTTCTTC. Translation gives CASSPRSYNEQFF.

This clone was found once. The chain combines TRBV5-4 with TRBJ2-7, with D possibly matching TRBD1 (6 bases). V was pared by 7 bases and J by 0 bases, with 11 bases between. CDR1 and CDR2 (germline): SGHNT, YYREEE (reference sequence). The CDR3 has 13 residues. The CDR3 coding sequence is TGTGCCAGCCATGGGGGCCCCTCCTACGAGCAGTACTTC. Translating it yields CASHGGPSYEQYF.

The chain recombines TRBV7-2 with TRBJ1-6; TRBD1 agrees at 8 bases. Trimming at V came to 4 bases and at J to 4 bases, leaving 3 bases not matched to a gene. Per the germline V gene, CDR1 is SGHTA and CDR2 is FQGNSA. The CDR3 runs 15 residues. CDR3 protein: CASSWRTGYNSPLHF. The DNA for the CDR3 is TGTGCCAGCAGCTGGAGGACAGGGTATAATTCACCCCTCCACTTT. The variable domain in full, completed from reference TRBV7-2 and TRBJ1-6, reads GAGVSQSPSNKVTEKGKDVELRCDPISGHTALYWYRQSLGQGLEFLIYFQGNSAPDKSGLPSDRFSAERTGGSVSTLTIQRTQQEDSAVYLCASSWRTGYNSPLHFGNGTRLTVT.

The J gene is TRBJ2-7, the V gene TRBV11-1; D is unclear. Germline V lookup: CDR1 SGHAT, CDR2 FQDESV (reference sequence). The CDR3 length is 15 residues. V was trimmed by 1 base and J by 0 bases, leaving 10 bases between them. The CDR3 sequence: CASSLVSQFSYEQYF. The CDR3 DNA is TGTGCCAGCAGCTTAGTTTCACAGTTCTCCTACGAGCAGTACTTC.

J is TRBJ1-5 and V is TRBV6-5; the D gene is possibly TRBD1 (5 bases). The V and J ends lost 4 bases and 7 bases respectively, with 17 bases between them. CDR1 is MNHEY and CDR2 is SVGAGI in the germline V gene. This CDR3 contains 15 residues. Written as DNA, the CDR3 is TGTGCCAGCAGTTGGGGTTTGACAGCTTTCCAGCCCCAGCATTTT. The encoded protein is CASSWGLTAFQPQHF.

The chain is built from TRBV18 and TRBJ2-5; TRBD1 agrees at 7 bases. The CDR3 is 15 residues long. The germline CDR1 and CDR2 sequences are KGHSH and LQKENI. The V segment lost 1 base and the J segment 3 bases; nucleotides outside the gene matches: 5. The CDR3 loop reads CASSPQGQYKETQYF. CDR3 DNA: TGTGCCAGCTCACCACAGGGACAGTACAAAGAGACCCAGTACTTC.

The genes are TRBV3-1 (or the pseudogene TRBV3-2) and TRBJ2-7; TRBD1 agrees at 8 bases. V was pared by 4 bases and J by 5 bases, with 4 bases of the junction left unmatched. The CDR3 is 13 amino acids. Germline lookup yields CDR1 LGHDT and CDR2 YNNKEL (reference sequence). DNA for the CDR3: TGTGCCAGCAGCCGTGACAGGGGACACGAGCAGTACTTC. It codes for CASSRDRGHEQYF.

V and J are TRBV2 and TRBJ1-1; 10 bases fit TRBD1. CDR1 and CDR2 (germline): SNHLY, FYNNEI. The CDR3 loop spans 15 amino acids. Trimming removed 5 bases from V and 1 base from J; junction bases left unmatched: 4. The CDR3 is CASSRQGAGNTEAFF. DNA for the CDR3: TGTGCCAGCAGTCGACAGGGGGCTGGGAACACTGAAGCTTTCTTT.

The V gene is TRBV27, the J gene TRBJ2-3, with D possibly TRBD2 on 6 matching bases. The CDR3 length is 14 residues. V was shortened by 4 bases and J by 1 base, with 9 bases between the two germline ends. From germline, CDR1 is MNHEY and CDR2 SMNVEV (reference sequence). The CDR3 spells CASSSKRGTDTQYF. The CDR3 coding sequence is TGTGCCAGCAGTTCTAAGCGGGGCACAGATACGCAGTATTTT.

The V call is TRBV2, the J call TRBJ1-6; 11 bases match TRBD1. Germline-derived CDR1 and CDR2 are SNHLY and FYNNEI. The CDR3 spans 13 residues. With V trimmed by 6 bases and J by 15 bases, 7 bases remained unmatched. The chain's CDR3 is CASRRDRGTLLHF. CDR3 bases: TGTGCCAGCAGGAGGGACAGGGGGACTCTCCTCCACTTT.

The J gene is TRBJ1-1, the V gene TRBV5-4, with TRBD1 matching over 7 bases. The CDR3 is made up of 17 amino acids. The germline CDR1 and CDR2 sequences are SGHNT and YYREEE (reference sequence). Losses at the gene ends were 4 bases for V and 0 bases for J; bases not matched to a gene: 12. CDR3 sequence (DNA): TGTGCCAGCAGCAGGGCGGGGCAGACAGGGTTGAACACTGAAGCTTTCTTT. It codes for CASSRAGQTGLNTEAFF. Based on the CDR3 plus reference TRBV5-4 and TRBJ1-1, the full variable domain is ETGVTQSPTHLIKTRGQQVTLRCSSQSGHNTVSWYQQALGQGPQFIFQYYREEENGRGNFPPRFSGLQFPNYSSELNVNALELDDSALYLCASSRAGQTGLNTEAFFGQGTRLTVV.